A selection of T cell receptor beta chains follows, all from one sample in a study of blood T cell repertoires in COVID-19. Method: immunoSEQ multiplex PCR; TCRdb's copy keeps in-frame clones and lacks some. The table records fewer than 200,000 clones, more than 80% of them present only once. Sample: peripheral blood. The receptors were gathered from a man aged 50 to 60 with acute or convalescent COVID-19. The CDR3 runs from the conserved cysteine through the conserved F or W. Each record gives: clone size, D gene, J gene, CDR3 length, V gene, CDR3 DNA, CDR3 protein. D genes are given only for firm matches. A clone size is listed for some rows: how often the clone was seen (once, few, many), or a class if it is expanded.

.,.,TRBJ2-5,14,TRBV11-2,TGTGCCAGCAGCTTAGAAGGGGGGGTCGAGACCCAGTACTTC,CASSLEGGVETQYF
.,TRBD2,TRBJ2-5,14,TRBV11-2,TGTGCCAGCAGCTTATTGCGGGGGGGTCAGACCCAGTACTTC,CASSLLRGGQTQYF
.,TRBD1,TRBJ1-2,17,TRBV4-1,TGCGCCAGCAGCCTTACCCCCGGGGGACAGGGGGCAGCTGGCTACACCTTC,CASSLTPGGQGAAGYTF
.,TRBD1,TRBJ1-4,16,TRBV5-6,TGTGCCAGCAGCTTCAAAAGGGACAGGGGGGGTGAAAAACTGTTTTTT,CASSFKRDRGGEKLFF
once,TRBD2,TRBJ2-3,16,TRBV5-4,TGTGCCAGCAGCTTGGCCTTAGCGGGAAGCACAGATACGCAGTATTTT,CASSLALAGSTDTQYF
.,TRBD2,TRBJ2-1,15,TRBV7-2,TGTGCCAGCAGCTTAGCACTAGCGTCTTACAATGAGCAGTTCTTC,CASSLALASYNEQFF
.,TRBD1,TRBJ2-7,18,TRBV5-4,TGTGCCAGCAGCTTGGGGGGCCGACAGGGTGGTTTTTCCTACGAGCAGTACTTC,CASSLGGRQGGFSYEQYF
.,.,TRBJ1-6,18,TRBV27,TGTGCCAGCAGTTTATCGCAGACATTGAGCTCCTATAATTCACCCCTCCACTTT,CASSLSQTLSSYNSPLHF
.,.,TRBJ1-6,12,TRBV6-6,TGTGCCAGCAGTTTTTTTCGGTCACCCCTCCACTTT,CASSFFRSPLHF
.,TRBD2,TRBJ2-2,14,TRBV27,TGTGCCAGCAGAGAGCGGGAGTCCACCGGGGAGCTGTTTTTT,CASRERESTGELFF
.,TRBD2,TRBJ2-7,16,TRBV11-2,TGTGCCAGCAGCTCCCTGCCTAGCGGGAGGTGGAACGAGCAGTACTTC,CASSSLPSGRWNEQYF
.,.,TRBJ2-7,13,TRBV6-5,TGTGCCAGCAGTTACGGCGGGCCGTACGAGCAGTACTTC,CASSYGGPYEQYF
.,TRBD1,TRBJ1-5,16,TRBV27,TGTGCCAGCAGTTTCACTAGACAGGGGGCTGGGCAGCCCCAGCATTTT,CASSFTRQGAGQPQHF
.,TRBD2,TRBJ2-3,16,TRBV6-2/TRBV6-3,TGTGCCAGCAGCCTGTCACTAGCGGGAGCCACAGATACGCAGTATTTT,CASSLSLAGATDTQYF
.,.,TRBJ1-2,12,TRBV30,TGTGCCTGGAGTTTAGTGGGCGATGGCTACACCTTC,CAWSLVGDGYTF
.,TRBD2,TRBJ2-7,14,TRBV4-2,TGTGCCAGCAGCCAAGGGGGGACTAGCTGGGAGCAGTACTTC,CASSQGGTSWEQYF
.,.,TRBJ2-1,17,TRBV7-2,TGTGCCAGCAGCTTACCTTGGCAGGCTGACTCAACAGGTGGGCAGTTCTTC,CASSLPWQADSTGGQFF
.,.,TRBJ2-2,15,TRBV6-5,TGTGCCAGCACCTCCCGGGAGAGGAACACCGGGGAGCTGTTTTTT,CASTSRERNTGELFF
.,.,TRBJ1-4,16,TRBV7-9,TGTGCCAGCAGCCCCCGAGCTGCGAGGACTAATGAAAAACTGTTTTTT,CASSPRAARTNEKLFF
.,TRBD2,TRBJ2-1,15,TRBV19,TGTGCCAGTAGTACTTCGGGACTAGCTGGGAATGAGCAGTTCTTC,CASSTSGLAGNEQFF
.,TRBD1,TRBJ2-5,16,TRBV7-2,TGTGCCAGCAGCGGGGGCAGGACAGGTCGGTCCGAGACCCAGTACTTC,CASSGGRTGRSETQYF
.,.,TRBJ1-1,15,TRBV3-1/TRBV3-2,TGTGCCAGCAGCCAAAGTGAACACCTCAACACTGAAGCTTTCTTT,CASSQSEHLNTEAFF
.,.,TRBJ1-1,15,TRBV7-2,TGTGCCAGCAGCTTAGACCCTCGGGGGTTCACTGAAGCTTTCTTT,CASSLDPRGFTEAFF
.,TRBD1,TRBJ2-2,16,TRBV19,TGTGCCAGTATTAACCACAGGGGAGCGGACACCGGGGAGCTGTTTTTT,CASINHRGADTGELFF
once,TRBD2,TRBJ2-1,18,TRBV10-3,TGTGCCATCAGCACCCTTGGGACTAGCGGGAGTGGTTACAATGAGCAGTTCTTC,CAISTLGTSGSGYNEQFF
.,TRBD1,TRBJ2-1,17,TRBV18,TGTGCCAGCTCTCCCAGCACCGGGACAGGCTCCTACAATGAGCAGTTCTTC,CASSPSTGTGSYNEQFF
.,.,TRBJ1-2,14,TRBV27,TGTGCCAGCACCTCCTCTCCGTATAACTATGGCTACACCTTC,CASTSSPYNYGYTF
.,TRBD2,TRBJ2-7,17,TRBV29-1,TGCAGCGCCCATCTGCCGTCGGGACTAGCGGGAGTCTACGAGCAGTACTTC,CSAHLPSGLAGVYEQYF
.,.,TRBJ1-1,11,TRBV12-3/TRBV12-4,TGTGCCAGCAGTCTCCGTACTGAAGCTTTCTTT,CASSLRTEAFF
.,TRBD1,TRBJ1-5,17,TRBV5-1,TGCGCCAGCAGCTTCCTCCGCGACAGGGGTGGCAATCAGCCCCAGCATTTT,CASSFLRDRGGNQPQHF
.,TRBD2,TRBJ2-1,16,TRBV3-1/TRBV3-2,TGTGCCAGCAGCCGATGGACTAGCGGACTCTACAATGAGCAGTTCTTC,CASSRWTSGLYNEQFF
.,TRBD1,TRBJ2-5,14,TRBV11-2,TGTGCCAGCAGCATAGGACAGGGGCACGAGACCCAGTACTTC,CASSIGQGHETQYF
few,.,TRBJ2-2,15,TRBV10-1,TGCGCCAGCAGTGCGCAGGTTTCGAACACCGGGGAGCTGTTTTTT,CASSAQVSNTGELFF
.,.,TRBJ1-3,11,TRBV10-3,TGTGCCACCGGACAGGGAAACACCATATATTTT,CATGQGNTIYF
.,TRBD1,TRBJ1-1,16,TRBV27,TGTGCCAGCAGTTCCCTACCGACAGGGATGAACACTGAAGCTTTCTTT,CASSSLPTGMNTEAFF
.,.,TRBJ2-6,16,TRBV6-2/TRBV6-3,TGTGCCAGCAGTTTTCCAGGGCTCGGTGGGGCCAACGTCCTGACTTTC,CASSFPGLGGANVLTF
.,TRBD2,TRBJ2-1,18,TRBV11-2,TGTGCCAGCAGCTTATCCAGGAGCGGGAGGGCCGTCGACAATGAGCAGTTCTTC,CASSLSRSGRAVDNEQFF
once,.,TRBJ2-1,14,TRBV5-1,TGCGCCAGCAGCTTGGACAGTTCCTACAATGAGCAGTTCTTC,CASSLDSSYNEQFF
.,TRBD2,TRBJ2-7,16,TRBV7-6,TGTGCCAGCAGCCCCCAACGAGCGGGAGTTTTCTACGAGCAGTACTTC,CASSPQRAGVFYEQYF
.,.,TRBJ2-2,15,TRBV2,TGTGCCAGCAGACCCGGGACAACGAACACCGGGGAGCTGTTTTTT,CASRPGTTNTGELFF
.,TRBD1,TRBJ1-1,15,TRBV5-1,TGCGCCAGCAGCCTGGACAGGGGTCAACGCACTGAAGCTTTCTTT,CASSLDRGQRTEAFF
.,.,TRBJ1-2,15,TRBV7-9,TGTGCCAGCAGCTTAAGTACAGGGTGGAGCTATGGCTACACCTTC,CASSLSTGWSYGYTF
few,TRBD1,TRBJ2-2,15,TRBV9,TGTGCCAGCAGCACCCGACAGGGGAACACCGGGGAGCTGTTTTTT,CASSTRQGNTGELFF
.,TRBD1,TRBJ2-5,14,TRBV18,TGTGCCAGCTCACCACCGAACAGGGGAGAGACCCAGTACTTC,CASSPPNRGETQYF
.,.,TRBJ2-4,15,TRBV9,TGTGCCAGCAGCTCTGAGCCGGGAGCCAAAAACATTCAGTACTTC,CASSSEPGAKNIQYF
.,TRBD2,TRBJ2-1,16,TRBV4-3,TGCGCCAGCAGCCACGAGACTAGCGGGGGGCTTAATGAGCAGTTCTTC,CASSHETSGGLNEQFF